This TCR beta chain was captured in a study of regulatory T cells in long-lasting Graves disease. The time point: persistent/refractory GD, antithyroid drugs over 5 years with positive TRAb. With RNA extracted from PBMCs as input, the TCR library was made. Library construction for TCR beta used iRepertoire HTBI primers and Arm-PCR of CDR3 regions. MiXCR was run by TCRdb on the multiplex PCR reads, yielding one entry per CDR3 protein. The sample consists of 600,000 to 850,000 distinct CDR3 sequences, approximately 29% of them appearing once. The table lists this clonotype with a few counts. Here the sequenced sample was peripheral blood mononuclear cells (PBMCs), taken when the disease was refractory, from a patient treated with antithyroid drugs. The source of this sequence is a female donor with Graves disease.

The CDR3 bases are TGTGCCAGTAGTATTCGCTTGGGGAACGAGCAGTACTTC. Translation gives CASSIRLGNEQYF. V is TRBV19 and J is TRBJ2-7, with no clear D. V was cut by 3 bases and J by 5 bases, with 11 bases left in between. Germline V gene data show CDR1 as LNHDA and CDR2 as SQIVND (reference sequence). The CDR3 length is 13 residues.